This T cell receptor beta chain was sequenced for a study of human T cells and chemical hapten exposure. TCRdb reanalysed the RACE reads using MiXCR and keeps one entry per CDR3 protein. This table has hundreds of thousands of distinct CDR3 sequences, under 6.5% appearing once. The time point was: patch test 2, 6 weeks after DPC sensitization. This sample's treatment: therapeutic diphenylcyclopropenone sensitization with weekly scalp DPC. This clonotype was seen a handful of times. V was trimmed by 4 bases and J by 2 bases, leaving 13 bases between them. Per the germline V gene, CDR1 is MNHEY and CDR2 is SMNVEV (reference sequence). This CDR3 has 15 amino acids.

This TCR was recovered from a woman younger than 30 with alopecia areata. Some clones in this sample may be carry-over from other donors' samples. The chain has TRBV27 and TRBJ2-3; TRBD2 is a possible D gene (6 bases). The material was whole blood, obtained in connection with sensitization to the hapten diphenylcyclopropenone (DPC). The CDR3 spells CASSSSTGVTDTQYF. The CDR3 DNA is TGTGCCAGCAGTTCATCGACGGGGGTCACAGATACGCAGTATTTT.